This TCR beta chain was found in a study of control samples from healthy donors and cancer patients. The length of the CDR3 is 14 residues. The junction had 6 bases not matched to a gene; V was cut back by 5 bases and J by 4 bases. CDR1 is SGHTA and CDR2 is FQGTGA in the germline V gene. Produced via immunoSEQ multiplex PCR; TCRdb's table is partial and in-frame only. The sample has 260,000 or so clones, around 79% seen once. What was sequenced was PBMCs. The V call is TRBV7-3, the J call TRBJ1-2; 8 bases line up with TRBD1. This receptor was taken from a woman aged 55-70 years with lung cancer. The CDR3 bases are TGTGCCAGCAGCCAAGACAGGGGATCCTATGGCTACACCTTC. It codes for CASSQDRGSYGYTF.